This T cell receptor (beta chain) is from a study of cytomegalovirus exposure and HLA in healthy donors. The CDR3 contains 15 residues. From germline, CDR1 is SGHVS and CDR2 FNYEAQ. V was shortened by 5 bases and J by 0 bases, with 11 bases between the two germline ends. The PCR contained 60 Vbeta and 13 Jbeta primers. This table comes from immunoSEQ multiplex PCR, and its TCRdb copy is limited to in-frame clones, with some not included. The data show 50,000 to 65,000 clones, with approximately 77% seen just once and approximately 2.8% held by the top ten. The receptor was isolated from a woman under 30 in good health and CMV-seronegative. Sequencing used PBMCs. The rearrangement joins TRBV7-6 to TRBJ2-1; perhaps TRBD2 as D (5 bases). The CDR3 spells CASSSSASSYNEQFF. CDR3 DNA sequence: TGTGCCAGCAGCAGTAGCGCCAGCTCCTACAATGAGCAGTTCTTC. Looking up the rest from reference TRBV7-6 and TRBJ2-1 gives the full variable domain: GAGVSQSPRYKVTKRGQDVALRCDPISGHVSLYWYRQALGQGPEFLTYFNYEAQQDKSGLPNDRFSAERPEGSISTLTIQRTEQRDSAMYRCASSSSASSYNEQFFGPGTRLTVL.